Here is one TCR beta chain with its context. The target antigen is unknown. Germline-derived CDR1 and CDR2 are MNHNS and SASEGT. The V and J ends lost 5 bases and 0 bases respectively, with 10 bases between them. The CDR3 loop spans 14 amino acids. This specimen comes from a study of T cell repertoires in ileal Crohn's disease. Study results and limitations: Clonal expansions were more frequent in active smokers than non-smokers at surgery.

Sequencing was performed with immunoSEQ multiplex PCR; in TCRdb, only in-frame clones are kept and a portion is missing. The sample contains 15,000 to 20,000 clones, around 70% of which appear only once. The time point was: neoterminal ileum biopsy at postoperative endoscopy, about 6 months after surgery. The sequenced material came from ileal tissue. The receptor was derived from an adult with Crohn's disease. The chain joins TRBV6-1 to TRBJ1-1; weak D call: TRBD1 (6 bases). The DNA for the CDR3 is TGTGCCAGCAGTTTTGACAGGATGAACACTGAAGCTTTCTTT. Encoded protein: CASSFDRMNTEAFF.